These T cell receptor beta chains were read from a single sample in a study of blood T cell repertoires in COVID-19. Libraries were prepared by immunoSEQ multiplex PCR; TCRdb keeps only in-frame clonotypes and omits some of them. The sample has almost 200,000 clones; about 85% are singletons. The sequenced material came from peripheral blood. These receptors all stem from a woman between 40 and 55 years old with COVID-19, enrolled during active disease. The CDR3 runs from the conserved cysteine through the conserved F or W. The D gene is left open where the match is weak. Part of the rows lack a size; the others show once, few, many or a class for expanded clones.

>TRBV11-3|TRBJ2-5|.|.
TGTGCCAGCAGCGCCGCGGGGAACCAAGAGACCCAGTACTTC
CASSAAGNQETQYF
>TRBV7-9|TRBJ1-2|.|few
TGTGCCAGCAGCTTAGGGTCCCCAGGGAAAGGAGGCTACACCTTC
CASSLGSPGKGGYTF
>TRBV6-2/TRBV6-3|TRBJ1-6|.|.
TGTGCCAGCAGTTCCGCGGGTGGTAATTCACCCCTCCACTTT
CASSSAGGNSPLHF
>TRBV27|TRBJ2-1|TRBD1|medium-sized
TGTGCCAGCAGTGTAGACAGGGATTCCTACAATGAGCAGTTCTTC
CASSVDRDSYNEQFF
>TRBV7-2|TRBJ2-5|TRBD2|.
TGTGCCAGCAGCCGCTCTACCTCAGCGGGGGGGTGGGAGACCCAGTACTTC
CASSRSTSAGGWETQYF
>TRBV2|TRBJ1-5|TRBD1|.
TGTGCCAGCAGAGAAACCGGGACAGGGATCAATCAGCCCCAGCATTTT
CASRETGTGINQPQHF
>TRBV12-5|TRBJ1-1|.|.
TGTGCTAGTGGTCAGGGCATGAACACTGAAGCTTTCTTT
CASGQGMNTEAFF
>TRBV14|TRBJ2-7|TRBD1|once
TGTGCCAGCAGCCCCTACAGGGGCTACTCCTACGAGCAGTACTTC
CASSPYRGYSYEQYF
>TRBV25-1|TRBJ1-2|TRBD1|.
TGTGCCAGCAGTGAATTCAGGACCGAGGACAGGGTGAACTATGGCTACACCTTC
CASSEFRTEDRVNYGYTF
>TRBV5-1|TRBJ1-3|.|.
TGCGCCAGCAGCTTGGGAGTAACAGGGACTGGAAACACCATATATTTT
CASSLGVTGTGNTIYF
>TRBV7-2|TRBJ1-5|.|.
TGTGCCAGCAGCCCATTTATGGGGGGGGATCAGCCCCAGCATTTT
CASSPFMGGDQPQHF
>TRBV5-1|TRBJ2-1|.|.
TGCGCCAGCAGCTCTAATGATGAGCAGTTCTTC
CASSSNDEQFF
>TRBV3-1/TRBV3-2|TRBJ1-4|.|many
TGTGCCAGCAGCCCCTTCCGGACCGGGGGGAATGAAAAACTGTTTTTT
CASSPFRTGGNEKLFF
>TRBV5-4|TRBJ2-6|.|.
TGTGCCAGCAGCTCACCCGGGATGCTCAAGTTCTCTGGGGCCAACGTCCTGACTTTC
CASSSPGMLKFSGANVLTF
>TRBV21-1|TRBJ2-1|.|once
TGTGCCAGCAGCAAAGATGGCGGGAGTAGCTACAATGAGCAGTTCTTC
CASSKDGGSSYNEQFF
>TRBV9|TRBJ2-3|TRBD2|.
TGTGCCAGCAGCGTAGGGGGACTAGCGGGTGTAGATACGCAGTATTTT
CASSVGGLAGVDTQYF
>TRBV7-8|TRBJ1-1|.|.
TGTGCCAGCAGCCCCAGGGTCGGGAACACTGAAGCTTTCTTT
CASSPRVGNTEAFF
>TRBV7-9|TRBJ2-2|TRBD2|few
TGTGCCAGCAGCTCTGCGGGAGGAACCGGGGAGCTGTTTTTT
CASSSAGGTGELFF
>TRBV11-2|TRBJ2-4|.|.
TGTGCCAGCAGCCCGGTACGGACAGTCACCAAAAACATTCAGTACTTC
CASSPVRTVTKNIQYF
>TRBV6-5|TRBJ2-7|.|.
TGTGCCAGCACCAACTCGCGTGGCTCCTACGAGCAGTACTTC
CASTNSRGSYEQYF
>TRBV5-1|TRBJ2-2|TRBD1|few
TGCGCCAGCAGCTTGCCCAGGGGGCATACCGGGGAGCTGTTTTTT
CASSLPRGHTGELFF
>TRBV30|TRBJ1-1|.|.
TGTGCCTGGAGTAACGGGAACACTGAAGCTTTCTTT
CAWSNGNTEAFF
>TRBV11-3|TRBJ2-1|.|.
TGTGCCAGCAGCCATTCTCGCGGTCATGAGCAGTTCTTC
CASSHSRGHEQFF
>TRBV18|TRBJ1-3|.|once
TGTGCCAGCTCACCACCGCTTGCAGGCCTCCCATCTGGAAACACCATATATTTT
CASSPPLAGLPSGNTIYF
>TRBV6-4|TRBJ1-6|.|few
TGTGCCAGCAGTGCTGACAGCCTCTATAATTCACCCCTCCACTTT
CASSADSLYNSPLHF
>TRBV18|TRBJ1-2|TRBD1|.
TGTGCCAGCTCATCTCCAGGGGGCAGGGAGTCTGGCTACACCTTC
CASSSPGGRESGYTF
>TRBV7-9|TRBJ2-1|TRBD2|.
TGTGCCAGCAGCCTTAGCGGGGAGGTGAATGAGCAGTTCTTC
CASSLSGEVNEQFF
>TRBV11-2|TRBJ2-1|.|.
TGTGCCAGCAGCTTAGATAGGGTTGGGAGTAATGAGCAGTTCTTC
CASSLDRVGSNEQFF
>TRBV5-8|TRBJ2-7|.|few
TGTGCCAGCAGCTCGACAGGTGTCTACGAGCAGTACTTC
CASSSTGVYEQYF
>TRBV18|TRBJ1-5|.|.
TGTGCCAGCTCACCCTTGGGAGATCAGCCCCAGCATTTT
CASSPLGDQPQHF
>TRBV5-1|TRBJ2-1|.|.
TGCGCCAGCAGAATAGGGGGGGTTTACAATGAGCAGTTCTTC
CASRIGGVYNEQFF
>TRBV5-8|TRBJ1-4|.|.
TGTGCCAGCAGCTTGGGAACAGTTAGAACTAATGAAAAACTGTTTTTT
CASSLGTVRTNEKLFF
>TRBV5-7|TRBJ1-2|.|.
TGTGCCAGTAACAGGCCATCCGGTGGCTACACCTTC
CASNRPSGGYTF
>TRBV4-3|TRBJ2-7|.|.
TGCGCCAGCAGCCAAGATCAAGGGAAGGGGTCTTACGAGCAGTACTTC
CASSQDQGKGSYEQYF
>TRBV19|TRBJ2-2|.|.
TGTGCCAGTAGTTGGGAGGGGACAGGACTCACCGGGGAGCTGTTTTTT
CASSWEGTGLTGELFF
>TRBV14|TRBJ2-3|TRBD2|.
TGTGCCAGCAGCCAAGATGGCGGACTAGCCCCTAACACAGATACGCAGTATTTT
CASSQDGGLAPNTDTQYF
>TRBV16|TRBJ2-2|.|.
TGTGCCAGCAGCCAAGAAAGGGGCACCGGGGAGCTGTTTTTT
CASSQERGTGELFF
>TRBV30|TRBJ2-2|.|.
TGTGCCTGGACACTAGTTGCTGGGGAGCTGTTTTTT
CAWTLVAGELFF
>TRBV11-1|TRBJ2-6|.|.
TGTGCCAGCAGCCCTTCCTACCCTGGGGCCAACGTCCTGACTTTC
CASSPSYPGANVLTF
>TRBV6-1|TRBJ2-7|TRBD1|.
TGTGCCAGCAGTGATAGGCGGGACAGGACGTCCGAGCAGTACTTC
CASSDRRDRTSEQYF
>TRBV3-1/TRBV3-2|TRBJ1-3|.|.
TGTGCCAGCAGCCTCAGGGGTAGTTGGAACACCATATATTTT
CASSLRGSWNTIYF
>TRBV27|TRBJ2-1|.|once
TGTGCCAGCAGTTGGTACGGTTCCTACAATGAGCAGTTCTTC
CASSWYGSYNEQFF
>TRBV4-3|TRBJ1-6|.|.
TGCGCCAGCAGCCAAGAAAGAGGCTCGGCAGCGAATTCACCCCTCCACTTT
CASSQERGSAANSPLHF
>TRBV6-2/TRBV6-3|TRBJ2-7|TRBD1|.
TGTGCCAGCAGCCTCCCCACCGGGACAGCCCCCTACGAGCAGTACTTC
CASSLPTGTAPYEQYF
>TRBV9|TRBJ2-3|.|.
TGTGCCAGCAGCGTATTGTCTTCGGGCACAGATACGCAGTATTTT
CASSVLSSGTDTQYF
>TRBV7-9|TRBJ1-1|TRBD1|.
TGTGCCAGCAGCCATACAGGGGGCAAGACTGAAGCTTTCTTT
CASSHTGGKTEAFF
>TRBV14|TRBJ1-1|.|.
TGTGCCAGCAGCCACGGGATGAACACTGAAGCTTTCTTT
CASSHGMNTEAFF
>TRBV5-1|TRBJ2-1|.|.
TGCGCCAGCAGCTTAACAGGGAGCTCCTACAATGAGCAGTTCTTC
CASSLTGSSYNEQFF
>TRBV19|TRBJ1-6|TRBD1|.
TGTGCCACTTGGACAGGCTCGAGCGGTTCACCCCTCCACTTT
CATWTGSSGSPLHF
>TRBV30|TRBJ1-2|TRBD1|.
TGTGCCTGTGGGAAGGGGGGACGACAGGGCACCTTC
CACGKGGRQGTF
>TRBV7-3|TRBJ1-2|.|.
TGTGCCAGCAGCCTCTCGGGAGAAGGAATCTATGGCTACACCTTC
CASSLSGEGIYGYTF
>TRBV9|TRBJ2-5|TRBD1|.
TGTGCCAGCAGCGGGAGTGGACAGGGTTGGGAGACCCAGTACTTC
CASSGSGQGWETQYF
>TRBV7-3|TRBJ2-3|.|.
TGTGCCAGCAGCTCGCAGGGAAACACAGATACGCAGTATTTT
CASSSQGNTDTQYF
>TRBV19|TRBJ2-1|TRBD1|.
TGTGCCAGTAGTACTCGGACAGGCTTGGGCAATGAGCAGTTCTTC
CASSTRTGLGNEQFF
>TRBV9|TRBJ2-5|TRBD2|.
TGTGCCAGCAGCGTAGCAGCGGGGGTCGAGGAGACCCAGTACTTC
CASSVAAGVEETQYF
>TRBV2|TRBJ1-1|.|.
TGTGCCAGCACCATCGGACAGTCTGAAGCTTTCTTT
CASTIGQSEAFF
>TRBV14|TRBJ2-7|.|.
TGTGCCAGCGCCCGAGAACCCGTCCACGAGCAGTACTTC
CASAREPVHEQYF